Listed here is a single TCR beta chain. The antigen is not known. Autoimmune disease history or systemic immunosuppression excluded patients. This specimen belongs to a study of OX40 agonist ivuxolimab in advanced cancers. The data were produced by immunoSEQ multiplex PCR, yet TCRdb's version contains in-frame clones alone and is incomplete. The data show about 47,000 clones, with roughly nine tenths seen just once and 13% to 15% held by the top ten. Germline CDR1 and CDR2: SGHRS and YFSETQ. V was shortened by 5 bases and J by 6 bases, with 14 bases between the two germline ends. The CDR3 spans 13 residues. Notes on the study in general: Nonresponders, in some cases, also had low normalized T-cell clonal expansion. Averaging showed that CD8+ T cells had more expanded clones than CD4+ did.

The gene calls are TRBV5-1 and TRBJ1-1; the D is unclear. Sequenced material: CD4+ or CD8+ T cells sorted from blood, taken in a trial of the OX40 agonist ivuxolimab. This TCR came from an adult with an advanced solid tumor such as melanoma, head and neck, liver or kidney cancer. The CDR3 protein is CASSSPSGSEAFF. DNA of the CDR3: TGCGCCAGCAGTTCTCCGTCGGGGTCTGAAGCTTTCTTT.